This is a list of T cell receptor beta chains from one sample in a study of graft-versus-host responses after intestinal transplantation. These receptors have no known antigen. Produced via immunoSEQ multiplex PCR; TCRdb's table is partial and in-frame only. Of 85,000 to 100,000 clones listed, around 90% are singletons. The sequences come from unstimulated CD4+ T cells sorted from spleen or lymph node cells, collected before intestinal transplant. Every receptor here comes from a human donor who received an intestinal transplant. Each CDR3 is given with its conserved first and last residue. Fields, in order: D gene, J gene, V gene, clone size, CDR3 length, CDR3 DNA, CDR3 protein. The D gene is left open where the match is weak. A row's size may be missing; if present it is once, few, many or a size class.

d_call: TRBD2
j_call: TRBJ2-7
v_call: TRBV6-5
clone_size: .
cdr3_length: 15
cdr3_nt: TGTGCCAGCAGAATGGGTGGAATAGCGGGAGCCGAGCAGTACTTC
cdr3_aa: CASRMGGIAGAEQYF

d_call: TRBD2
j_call: TRBJ2-7
v_call: TRBV5-4
clone_size: .
cdr3_length: 15
cdr3_nt: TGTGCCAGCAGTCGCGTTAGCGGGAGAGTTCGGGAGCAGTACTTC
cdr3_aa: CASSRVSGRVREQYF

d_call: TRBD2
j_call: TRBJ2-5
v_call: TRBV7-7
clone_size: .
cdr3_length: 15
cdr3_nt: TGTGCCAGCAGCTTATTGGGAGGGCAACAAGAGACCCAGTACTTC
cdr3_aa: CASSLLGGQQETQYF

d_call: .
j_call: TRBJ1-1
v_call: TRBV2
clone_size: .
cdr3_length: 15
cdr3_nt: TGTGCCAGCAGTGAATATCAGGGGCCTTACACTGAAGCTTTCTTT
cdr3_aa: CASSEYQGPYTEAFF

d_call: .
j_call: TRBJ2-5
v_call: TRBV11-2
clone_size: .
cdr3_length: 16
cdr3_nt: TGTGCCAGCAGCGTAAACCCGGGGGCGGGAGAAGAGACCCAGTACTTC
cdr3_aa: CASSVNPGAGEETQYF

d_call: TRBD1
j_call: TRBJ1-2
v_call: TRBV9
clone_size: .
cdr3_length: 15
cdr3_nt: TGTGCCAGCAGCGTAGGAGCAGGGGGCGAGTTTGGCTACACCTTC
cdr3_aa: CASSVGAGGEFGYTF

d_call: TRBD1
j_call: TRBJ2-2
v_call: TRBV7-9
clone_size: .
cdr3_length: 14
cdr3_nt: TGTGCCAGCAGCTGGACAGGGCGGAACGGGGAGCTGTTTTTT
cdr3_aa: CASSWTGRNGELFF

d_call: .
j_call: TRBJ1-1
v_call: TRBV29-1
clone_size: .
cdr3_length: 13
cdr3_nt: TGCAGCGTCTGGACAGTCTCGAACACTGAAGCTTTCTTT
cdr3_aa: CSVWTVSNTEAFF

d_call: TRBD1
j_call: TRBJ2-7
v_call: TRBV2
clone_size: .
cdr3_length: 14
cdr3_nt: TGTGCCAGCAGTCCAGGGACAGGTGGGGTAAGGCAGTACTTC
cdr3_aa: CASSPGTGGVRQYF

d_call: TRBD1
j_call: TRBJ1-2
v_call: TRBV7-2
clone_size: .
cdr3_length: 16
cdr3_nt: TGTGCCAGCAGCTTCATTGGGCAGGGGGCGACCTATGGCTACACCTTC
cdr3_aa: CASSFIGQGATYGYTF

d_call: TRBD2
j_call: TRBJ2-7
v_call: TRBV18
clone_size: .
cdr3_length: 20
cdr3_nt: TGTGCCAGCTCATCCCGGGGGCAGCGGGAGGGAACTACATCGTTGGGGGAGCAGTACTTC
cdr3_aa: CASSSRGQREGTTSLGEQYF

d_call: .
j_call: TRBJ1-1
v_call: TRBV2
clone_size: .
cdr3_length: 14
cdr3_nt: TGTGCCAGCACTAATATCGGGGGGGTCACTGAAGCTTTCTTT
cdr3_aa: CASTNIGGVTEAFF

d_call: .
j_call: TRBJ2-7
v_call: TRBV12-5
clone_size: .
cdr3_length: 11
cdr3_nt: TGTGCTAGTGCCTTTAACTACGAGCAGTACTTC
cdr3_aa: CASAFNYEQYF

d_call: .
j_call: TRBJ1-5
v_call: TRBV14
clone_size: .
cdr3_length: 20
cdr3_nt: TGTGCCAGCAGCCAAGCCTCAGGGCAGTATTTGAGCGATATCAATCAGCCCCAGCATTTT
cdr3_aa: CASSQASGQYLSDINQPQHF

d_call: .
j_call: TRBJ1-2
v_call: TRBV10-3
clone_size: .
cdr3_length: 16
cdr3_nt: TGTGCCTCAAAGGGGCTCACAGGGATATTTGTCGTTGGCTACACCTTC
cdr3_aa: CASKGLTGIFVVGYTF

d_call: .
j_call: TRBJ1-5
v_call: TRBV18
clone_size: .
cdr3_length: 14
cdr3_nt: TGTGCCAGCTCACCTACAGGGAAAGATCAGCCCCAGCATTTT
cdr3_aa: CASSPTGKDQPQHF

d_call: TRBD2
j_call: TRBJ2-1
v_call: TRBV5-1
clone_size: .
cdr3_length: 15
cdr3_nt: TGCGCCAGCAGCCTGACTAGCGGTGGGAACAATGAGCAGTTCTTC
cdr3_aa: CASSLTSGGNNEQFF

d_call: .
j_call: TRBJ1-5
v_call: TRBV19
clone_size: .
cdr3_length: 13
cdr3_nt: TGTGCCAGTAGTCCGGTTAGCAATCAGCCCCAGCATTTT
cdr3_aa: CASSPVSNQPQHF

d_call: TRBD2
j_call: TRBJ2-1
v_call: TRBV2
clone_size: .
cdr3_length: 14
cdr3_nt: TGTGCCAGCAATCGTCTAGCGGTATACAATGAGCAGTTCTTC
cdr3_aa: CASNRLAVYNEQFF

d_call: .
j_call: TRBJ2-1
v_call: TRBV5-1
clone_size: .
cdr3_length: 19
cdr3_nt: TGCGCCAGCAGCTTGGCCTCAATCGGAGCCCCCAAGGCCTACAATGAGCAGTTCTTC
cdr3_aa: CASSLASIGAPKAYNEQFF

d_call: .
j_call: TRBJ1-6
v_call: TRBV30
clone_size: .
cdr3_length: 13
cdr3_nt: TGTGCCTGGAGTGTATCTTTCGATTCACCCCTCCACTTT
cdr3_aa: CAWSVSFDSPLHF

d_call: TRBD2
j_call: TRBJ2-1
v_call: TRBV6-4
clone_size: .
cdr3_length: 20
cdr3_nt: TGTGCCAGCAGTGACCCCGGACTAGCGGGAGGGCCCCTTAGAACAAATGAGCAGTTCTTC
cdr3_aa: CASSDPGLAGGPLRTNEQFF

d_call: .
j_call: TRBJ1-1
v_call: TRBV6-1
clone_size: .
cdr3_length: 14
cdr3_nt: TGTGCCAGCAGTGAGAGGGACACCAACACTGAAGCTTTCTTT
cdr3_aa: CASSERDTNTEAFF

d_call: TRBD1
j_call: TRBJ1-4
v_call: TRBV19
clone_size: .
cdr3_length: 15
cdr3_nt: TGTGCCAGTAGTACCTCGGACAGGGCAGGGGAAAAACTGTTTTTT
cdr3_aa: CASSTSDRAGEKLFF

d_call: .
j_call: TRBJ2-3
v_call: TRBV6-6
clone_size: .
cdr3_length: 16
cdr3_nt: TGTGCCAGCAGTTACCAGGGGGGACCAGGCACAGATACGCAGTATTTT
cdr3_aa: CASSYQGGPGTDTQYF

d_call: TRBD1
j_call: TRBJ1-2
v_call: TRBV2
clone_size: .
cdr3_length: 14
cdr3_nt: TGTGCCAGCAGTGGGGACAGGGAGCCTATGGGCTACACCTTC
cdr3_aa: CASSGDREPMGYTF

d_call: .
j_call: TRBJ2-5
v_call: TRBV9
clone_size: .
cdr3_length: 14
cdr3_nt: TGTGCCAGCAGCGTAGTGGATAGCGGTGAGACCCAGTACTTC
cdr3_aa: CASSVVDSGETQYF

d_call: .
j_call: TRBJ1-2
v_call: TRBV28
clone_size: .
cdr3_length: 12
cdr3_nt: TGTGCCAGCAGTTTTAATAACTATGGCTACACCTTC
cdr3_aa: CASSFNNYGYTF

d_call: TRBD2
j_call: TRBJ2-3
v_call: TRBV4-2
clone_size: .
cdr3_length: 16
cdr3_nt: TGTGCCAGCAGCCAAAAAAGCGGGGGGGCCACAGATACGCAGTATTTT
cdr3_aa: CASSQKSGGATDTQYF

d_call: .
j_call: TRBJ1-1
v_call: TRBV10-3
clone_size: .
cdr3_length: 17
cdr3_nt: TGTGCCATCACCCAGGTACTGGGAAACAGGCTGAACACTGAAGCTTTCTTT
cdr3_aa: CAITQVLGNRLNTEAFF

d_call: TRBD2
j_call: TRBJ2-2
v_call: TRBV30
clone_size: .
cdr3_length: 15
cdr3_nt: TGTGCCTGCCCTCCGGGACTAGCGAACACCGGGGAGCTGTTTTTT
cdr3_aa: CACPPGLANTGELFF

d_call: .
j_call: TRBJ1-1
v_call: TRBV2
clone_size: .
cdr3_length: 14
cdr3_nt: TGTGCCAGCAGCGTTATACAGGAGAACACTGAAGCTTTCTTT
cdr3_aa: CASSVIQENTEAFF

d_call: .
j_call: TRBJ1-3
v_call: TRBV28
clone_size: .
cdr3_length: 12
cdr3_nt: TGTGCCAGCGGGCAGGGGGGAAACACCATATATTTT
cdr3_aa: CASGQGGNTIYF

d_call: .
j_call: TRBJ2-5
v_call: TRBV7-9
clone_size: .
cdr3_length: 16
cdr3_nt: TGTGCCAGCAGCTTAGCCCACTTTGGGCAGCAAGAGACCCAGTACTTC
cdr3_aa: CASSLAHFGQQETQYF

d_call: TRBD1
j_call: TRBJ1-1
v_call: TRBV2
clone_size: .
cdr3_length: 14
cdr3_nt: TGTGCCCGAGGGGGCGGGGGGACGGGGACTGAAGCTTTCTTT
cdr3_aa: CARGGGGTGTEAFF

d_call: .
j_call: TRBJ2-2
v_call: TRBV4-2
clone_size: .
cdr3_length: 15
cdr3_nt: TGTGCCAGCAGCCAAGATTCAGGGAGGACCGGGGAGCTGTTTTTT
cdr3_aa: CASSQDSGRTGELFF

d_call: .
j_call: TRBJ2-3
v_call: TRBV7-9
clone_size: .
cdr3_length: 18
cdr3_nt: TGTGCCAGCAGCTTAGCGAAGCGCGGGTTTTCTAGCACAGATACGCAGTATTTT
cdr3_aa: CASSLAKRGFSSTDTQYF

d_call: TRBD2
j_call: TRBJ2-1
v_call: TRBV9
clone_size: .
cdr3_length: 15
cdr3_nt: TGTGCCAGCAGCGCTAGCGGGGGATCCTACAATGAGCAGTTCTTC
cdr3_aa: CASSASGGSYNEQFF

d_call: TRBD1
j_call: TRBJ2-3
v_call: TRBV5-1
clone_size: .
cdr3_length: 14
cdr3_nt: TGCGCCAGCAGTGGGACAGGGGGTTCAGATACGCAGTATTTT
cdr3_aa: CASSGTGGSDTQYF

d_call: TRBD1
j_call: TRBJ1-2
v_call: TRBV10-3
clone_size: .
cdr3_length: 13
cdr3_nt: TGTGCCATCAGTGTACAGGGGAACTATGGCTACACCTTC
cdr3_aa: CAISVQGNYGYTF

d_call: .
j_call: TRBJ1-1
v_call: TRBV18
clone_size: .
cdr3_length: 14
cdr3_nt: TGTGCCAGCTCACCGAGGGGGATGGGAACTGAAGCTTTCTTT
cdr3_aa: CASSPRGMGTEAFF

d_call: TRBD1
j_call: TRBJ2-7
v_call: TRBV5-6
clone_size: .
cdr3_length: 18
cdr3_nt: TGTGCCAGCAGCGCAAAACCCGGGACAGGGAGTTCCTCCTACGAGCAGTACTTC
cdr3_aa: CASSAKPGTGSSSYEQYF

d_call: .
j_call: TRBJ1-2
v_call: TRBV2
clone_size: .
cdr3_length: 12
cdr3_nt: TGTGCCAGCAGTGAATTGGGCGATGGCTACACCTTC
cdr3_aa: CASSELGDGYTF

d_call: .
j_call: TRBJ1-5
v_call: TRBV9
clone_size: once
cdr3_length: 14
cdr3_nt: TGTGCCAGCAGCCCAGTAGGGGATTTTCAGCCCCAGCATTTT
cdr3_aa: CASSPVGDFQPQHF

d_call: TRBD2
j_call: TRBJ2-4
v_call: TRBV6-5
clone_size: .
cdr3_length: 16
cdr3_nt: TGTGCCAGCAGTTACGCCGCGGGGGTAGCCAAAAACATTCAGTACTTC
cdr3_aa: CASSYAAGVAKNIQYF

d_call: TRBD1
j_call: TRBJ2-5
v_call: TRBV7-2
clone_size: .
cdr3_length: 14
cdr3_nt: TGTGCCAGCAGCCAGCGGACAGGGCAAGAGACCCAGTACTTC
cdr3_aa: CASSQRTGQETQYF

d_call: TRBD1
j_call: TRBJ2-6
v_call: TRBV19
clone_size: .
cdr3_length: 18
cdr3_nt: TGTGCCAGTTGTGGGACAGTTGGGGGTGGCACTGGGGCCAACGTCCTGACTTTC
cdr3_aa: CASCGTVGGGTGANVLTF

d_call: TRBD2
j_call: TRBJ2-5
v_call: TRBV5-4
clone_size: .
cdr3_length: 13
cdr3_nt: TGTGCCAGCAGCTTCACTAGCGTGGAGACCCAGTACTTC
cdr3_aa: CASSFTSVETQYF

d_call: .
j_call: TRBJ1-2
v_call: TRBV15
clone_size: .
cdr3_length: 15
cdr3_nt: TGTGCCACCAGCAGAGATTTAGTTGTTAACTATGGCTACACCTTC
cdr3_aa: CATSRDLVVNYGYTF

d_call: TRBD1
j_call: TRBJ2-4
v_call: TRBV5-1
clone_size: .
cdr3_length: 16
cdr3_nt: TGCGCCAGCAGCACACAGGGGGCTGAGGGCAAAAACATTCAGTACTTC
cdr3_aa: CASSTQGAEGKNIQYF